Detailed here is one T cell receptor (beta chain). The study counted Cohort 3 donors as recovered given two negative PCRs, clearance, or symptom resolution. This sample is drawn from a study of blood T cell repertoires in COVID-19. Original handling: Nucleated cell counts were estimated from reference gene primer amplification. Profiled with immunoSEQ multiplex PCR; TCRdb holds only in-frame clones, not every one. The V and J calls and clone size come from that table; D and trimming were worked out from the DNA. This table has approximately 200,000 clones, approximately 75% appearing once. Trimming took off 1 base at V and 1 base at J, with 12 bases between the two ends. This CDR3 is built from 16 residues. Germline loops: CDR1 SGHDT, CDR2 YYEEEE.

What was sequenced was PBMCs or T cells enriched from blood (not recorded which). The clonotype comes from a man between 40 and 49 years old who had recovered from COVID-19. The chain couples TRBV5-6 to TRBJ1-3; D gene ambiguous. CDR3 amino acids: CASSLSQTLSGNTIYF. In nucleotides, the CDR3 is TGTGCCAGCAGCTTGTCACAGACCCTATCTGGAAACACCATATATTTT.